This passage covers 6 T cell receptor beta chains from one sample sequenced in a study of blood T cells in healthy people across ages. The authors ran a second PCR of about 7 to 12 cycles using a sample-barcoded 5' primer and a J-beta primer mix. TCRdb ran MiXCR on the 5' RACE reads and lists one entry per CDR3 protein. Here the sample spans more than 500,000 distinct CDR3 sequences, 27% being singletons. Sequencing was carried out using blood. The receptors come from a woman between 70 and 85 years old in good health.

V and J are TRBV11-1 and TRBJ2-1, with 7 nucleotides matching TRBD1. V lost 5 bases to trimming and J lost 4 bases; unmatched junction nucleotides: 14. Germline V gives CDR1 SGHAT, CDR2 FQDESV (reference sequence). CDR3 length: 17 amino acids. The CDR3 DNA is TGTGCCAGCAGCCCATCTTTGGGGACAGCCTTTTACAATGAGCAGTTCTTC. Translated: CASSPSLGTAFYNEQFF.

This clonotype appeared a few times. The gene calls are TRBV4-2 and TRBJ2-1; 12 bases agree with TRBD2. Germline assignment: CDR1 LGHNA and CDR2 YNFKEQ. The CDR3 has 16 amino acids. Losses at the gene ends were 0 bases for V and 6 bases for J; bases not matched to a gene: 3. The CDR3 loop reads CASSQELAGGVNEQFF. The CDR3 region has the DNA TGTGCCAGCAGCCAAGAACTAGCGGGGGGCGTCAATGAGCAGTTCTTC.

The chain is built from TRBV5-1 and TRBJ1-2; the match to TRBD1 covers 8 bases. The CDR3 consists of 12 residues. Looked up from germline, CDR1 is SGHRS and CDR2 is YFSETQ. V trimming: 4 bases; J trimming: 8 bases; junction bases outside the gene matches: 4. The DNA for the CDR3 is TGCGCCAGCAGCCCGGACAGGGAGGGCTACACCTTC. It is translated as CASSPDREGYTF.

This clonotype occurred a few times. This rearrangement joins TRBV4-3 to TRBJ2-3; tentative D call: TRBD2 (6 bases). The ends were cut back, 2 bases at V and 3 bases at J, with 24 bases in the middle. Germline V gene data show CDR1 as LGHNA and CDR2 as YSLEER. The CDR3 has 19 residues. CDR3 sequence reads: CASSQSLGGLSSLTDTQYF. CDR3 in DNA: TGCGCCAGCAGCCAATCCCTCGGAGGGTTATCGTCCCTTACAGATACGCAGTATTTT.

The chain recombines TRBV4-2 with TRBJ1-1; 7 bases fit TRBD1. Trimming took 3 bases from V and 0 from J; bases not matched to a gene: 4. Germline V gene lookup returns CDR1 LGHNA and CDR2 YNFKEQ. This CDR3 has 15 residues. The CDR3 loop reads CASSHAGQLNTEAFF. The CDR3 coding sequence is TGTGCCAGCAGCCATGCGGGACAGCTGAACACTGAAGCTTTCTTT.

This chain links TRBV4-3 with TRBJ2-2; 7 bases line up with TRBD2. The CDR3 is 17 amino acids. The germline gives CDR1 LGHNA, CDR2 YSLEER. Germline trimming cut 0 bases from V and 6 bases from J; bases unmatched to any gene: 10. The CDR3 here is CASSQDTQRRGAGELFF. In nucleotides, the CDR3 is TGCGCCAGCAGCCAAGACACACAGCGTCGGGGGGCCGGGGAGCTGTTTTTT.